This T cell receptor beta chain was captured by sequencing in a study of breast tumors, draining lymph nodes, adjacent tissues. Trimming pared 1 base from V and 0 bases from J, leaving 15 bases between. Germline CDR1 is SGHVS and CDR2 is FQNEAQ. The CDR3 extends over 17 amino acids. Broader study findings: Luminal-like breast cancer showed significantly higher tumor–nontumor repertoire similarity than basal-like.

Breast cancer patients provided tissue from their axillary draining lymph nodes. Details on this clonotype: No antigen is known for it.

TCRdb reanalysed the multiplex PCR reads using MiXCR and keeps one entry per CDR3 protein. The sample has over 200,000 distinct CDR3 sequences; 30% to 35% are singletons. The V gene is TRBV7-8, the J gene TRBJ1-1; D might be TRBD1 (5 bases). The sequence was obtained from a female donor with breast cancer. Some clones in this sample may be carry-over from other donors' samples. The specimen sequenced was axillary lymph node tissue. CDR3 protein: CASSLVPTGRLNTEAFF. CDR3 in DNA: TGTGCCAGCAGCTTAGTTCCCACGGGACGGTTGAACACTGAAGCTTTCTTT.